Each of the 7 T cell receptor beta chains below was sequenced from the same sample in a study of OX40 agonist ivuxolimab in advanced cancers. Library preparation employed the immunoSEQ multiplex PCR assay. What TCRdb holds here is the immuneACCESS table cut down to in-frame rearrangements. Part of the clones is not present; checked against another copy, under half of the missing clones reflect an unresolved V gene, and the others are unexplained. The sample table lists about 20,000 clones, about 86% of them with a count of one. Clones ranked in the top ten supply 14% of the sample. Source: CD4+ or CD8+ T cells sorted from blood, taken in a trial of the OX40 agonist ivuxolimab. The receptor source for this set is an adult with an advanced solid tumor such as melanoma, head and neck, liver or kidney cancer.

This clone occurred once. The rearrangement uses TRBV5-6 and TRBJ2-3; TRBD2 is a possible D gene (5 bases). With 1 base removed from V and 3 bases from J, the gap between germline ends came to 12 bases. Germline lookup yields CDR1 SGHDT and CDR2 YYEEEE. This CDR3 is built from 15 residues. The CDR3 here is CASSLRPRETDTQYF. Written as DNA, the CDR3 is TGTGCCAGCAGCTTGCGGCCAAGGGAGACAGATACGCAGTATTTT.

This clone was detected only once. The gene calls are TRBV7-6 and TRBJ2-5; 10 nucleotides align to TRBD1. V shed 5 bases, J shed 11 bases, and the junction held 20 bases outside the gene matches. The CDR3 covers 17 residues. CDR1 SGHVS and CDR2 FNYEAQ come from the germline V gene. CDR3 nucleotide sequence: TGTGCCAGCAGCCCGACCTCCGGGACAGGGGTGGGGGAGCAGCAGTACTTC. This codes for CASSPTSGTGVGEQQYF.

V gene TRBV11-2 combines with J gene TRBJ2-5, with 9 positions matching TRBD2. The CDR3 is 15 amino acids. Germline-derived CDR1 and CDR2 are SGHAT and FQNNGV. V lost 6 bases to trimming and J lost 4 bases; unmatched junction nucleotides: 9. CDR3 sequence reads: CASRMGLAGGETQYF. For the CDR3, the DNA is TGTGCCAGCAGGATGGGACTAGCAGGCGGAGAGACCCAGTACTTC.

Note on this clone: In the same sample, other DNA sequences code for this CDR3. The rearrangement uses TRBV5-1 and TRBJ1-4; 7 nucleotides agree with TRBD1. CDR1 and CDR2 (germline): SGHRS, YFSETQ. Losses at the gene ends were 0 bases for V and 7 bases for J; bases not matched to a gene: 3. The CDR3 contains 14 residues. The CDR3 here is CASSLGAGGEKLFF. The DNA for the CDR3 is TGCGCCAGCAGCTTGGGGGCAGGGGGTGAAAAACTGTTTTTT.

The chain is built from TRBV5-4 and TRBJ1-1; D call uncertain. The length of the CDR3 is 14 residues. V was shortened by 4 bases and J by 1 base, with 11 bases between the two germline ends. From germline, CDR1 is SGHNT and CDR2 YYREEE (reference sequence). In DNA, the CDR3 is TGTGCCAGCAGCGCGCAACCGGGGAACACTGAAGCTTTCTTT. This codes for CASSAQPGNTEAFF.

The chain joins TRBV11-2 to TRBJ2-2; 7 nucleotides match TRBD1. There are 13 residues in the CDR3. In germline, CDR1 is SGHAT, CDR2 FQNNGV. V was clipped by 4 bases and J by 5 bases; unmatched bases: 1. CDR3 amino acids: CASSYRGTGELFF. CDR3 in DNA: TGTGCCAGCAGCTACAGGGGAACCGGGGAGCTGTTTTTT. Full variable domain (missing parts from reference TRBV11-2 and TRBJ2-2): EAGVAQSPRYKIIEKRQSVAFWCNPISGHATLYWYQQILGQGPKLLIQFQNNGVVDDSQLPKDRFSAERLKGVDSTLKIQPAKLEDSAVYLCASSYRGTGELFFGEGSRLTVL.

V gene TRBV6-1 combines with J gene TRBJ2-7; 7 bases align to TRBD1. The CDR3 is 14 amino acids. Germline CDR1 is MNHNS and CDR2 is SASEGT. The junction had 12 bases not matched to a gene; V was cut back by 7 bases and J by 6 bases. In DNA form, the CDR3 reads TGTGCCAGCAAAATAGATTTACAGGGGACCGAGCAGTACTTC. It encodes CASKIDLQGTEQYF.